This T cell receptor beta chain was recovered during a study of T cells after yellow fever vaccination. The overall study: Those fractions that held only low numbers of cells were prepared using the SMART-Seq v4 Ultra Low Input RNA kit.

To note about this clonotype: Antigen specificity is unknown.

A process of 5'RACE template switching, which added a universal primer site and UMIs, was used to make TCR cDNA. TCRdb passed the 5' RACE reads through MiXCR, listing each CDR3 protein once. Among about 310,000 distinct CDR3 sequences listed, around 3.6% were seen once. The CDR3 is 15 amino acids. Germline V lookup: CDR1 SEHNR, CDR2 FQNEAQ (reference sequence). The V and J ends lost 5 bases and 13 bases, in that order; junction bases with no gene match: 16. Findings and limits, study-wide: A limited proportion of clonotypes was detected within both the CD4 and CD8 compartments. Post-booster reappearance was seen for most primary-vaccination clones (about 95% CD4, around 88% CD8).

This chain links TRBV7-9 with TRBJ2-1, with 8 bases matching TRBD2. This sequence originates from a man aged 18 to 30 who received the YFV17D yellow fever vaccine. Material: PBMCs, obtained on the day of the yellow fever booster vaccination. The DNA of the CDR3 is TGTGCCAGCAGCCCCGCCGCGGGGGGCGTTTCCATTCAGTTCTTC. This gives the protein CASSPAAGGVSIQFF.